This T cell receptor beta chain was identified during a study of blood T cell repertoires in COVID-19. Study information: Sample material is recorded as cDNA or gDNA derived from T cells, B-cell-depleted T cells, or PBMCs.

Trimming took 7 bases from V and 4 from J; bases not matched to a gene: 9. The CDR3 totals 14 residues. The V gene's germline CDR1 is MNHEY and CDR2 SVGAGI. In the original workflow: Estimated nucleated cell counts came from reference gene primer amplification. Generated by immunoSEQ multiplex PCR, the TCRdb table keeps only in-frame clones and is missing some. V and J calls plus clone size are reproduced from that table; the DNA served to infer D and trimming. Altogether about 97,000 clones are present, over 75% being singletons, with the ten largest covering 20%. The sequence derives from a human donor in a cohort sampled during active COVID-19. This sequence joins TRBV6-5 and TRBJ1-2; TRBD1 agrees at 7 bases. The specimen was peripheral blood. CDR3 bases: TGTGCCAGCACTCCCAACAGGGGCGGCTATGGCTACACCTTC. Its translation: CASTPNRGGYGYTF.